Listed below are T cell receptor beta chains from one sample, sequenced in a study of T-cell memory formation after mild COVID-19. TCRdb re-called the 5' RACE reads with MiXCR, one entry per CDR3 protein. The sample consists of 400,000 to 500,000 distinct CDR3 sequences, roughly 18% of them appearing once. The sequenced sample consisted of PBMCs or a T cell subset sorted from them (not recorded which). The source of these receptors is a man in his late teens or twenties who had mild COVID-19 (a few samples of this study predate the infection). Cell type and time point are not known. Each CDR3 is given with its conserved first and last residue. Fields, in order: J gene, V gene, D gene, clone size, CDR3 DNA, CDR3 protein. The D gene is left open where the match is weak. Some rows have no size entry. The others give once, few or many, or a class for an expanded clone.

>TRBJ1-4|TRBV5-1|TRBD1|.
TGCGCCAGCAGCTTGGTGGACAGGGATGGACGTAATGAAAAACTGTTTTTT
CASSLVDRDGRNEKLFF
>TRBJ2-3|TRBV5-1|TRBD1|few
TGCGCCAGCAGCTTGGTCAGGGGGCAGGATACGCAGTATTTT
CASSLVRGQDTQYF
>TRBJ2-3|TRBV4-1|TRBD2|few
TGCGCCAGCAGCCAAGGGGGAGCGGGGACTAGCACAGATACGCAGTATTTT
CASSQGGAGTSTDTQYF
>TRBJ2-2|TRBV7-2|.|few
TGTGCCAGCACCCCCGGGGGGCTGGGCACCGGGGAGCTGTTTTTT
CASTPGGLGTGELFF
>TRBJ2-1|TRBV6-5|TRBD2|few
TGTGCCAGCAGTGGGACTAGCGGGGCTTCACCTGCCTTC
CASSGTSGASPAF
>TRBJ1-5|TRBV12-3/TRBV12-4|.|.
TGTGCCAGCAGTTTATGGGGGACAAATCAGCCCCAGCATTTT
CASSLWGTNQPQHF
>TRBJ1-5|TRBV27|TRBD1|.
TGTGCCAGCAGTTCCGGACAGGCTATCAATCAGCCCCAGCATTTT
CASSSGQAINQPQHF
>TRBJ2-3|TRBV7-6|.|few
TGTGCCAGCAGCTTTAATCGGGGCACAGATACGCAGTATTTT
CASSFNRGTDTQYF
>TRBJ2-1|TRBV4-3|TRBD1|many
TGCGCCAGCAGCCAAGATGCGGACAGGGACTACAATGAGCAGTTCTTC
CASSQDADRDYNEQFF
>TRBJ1-4|TRBV12-3/TRBV12-4|.|few
TGTGCCAGCAGTTTAGGGGGGTCTATTAATGAAAAACTGTTTTTT
CASSLGGSINEKLFF
>TRBJ2-1|TRBV6-2/TRBV6-3|.|few
TGTGCCAGCAGTCCTCTGACTAGGGCCCTTGGCAATGAGCAGTTCTTC
CASSPLTRALGNEQFF
>TRBJ1-5|TRBV5-5|TRBD1|.
TGTGCCAGCAGCCCCCAGGGGGCGCTTTATCAGCCCCAGCATTTT
CASSPQGALYQPQHF
>TRBJ2-3|TRBV6-6|.|.
TGTGCCAGCAGTTACCGCCTCCTTACAGATACGCAGTATTTT
CASSYRLLTDTQYF
>TRBJ1-1|TRBV7-2|TRBD1|.
TGTGCCAGCAGCTTAAGGGACAGGGCCGAACTAGCACCCATGAACACTGAAGCTTTCTTT
CASSLRDRAELAPMNTEAFF
>TRBJ1-1|TRBV7-2|.|many
TGTGCCAGCAGCTTAGCGGGGCAGGGCTTGAACACTGAAGCTTTCTTT
CASSLAGQGLNTEAFF
>TRBJ1-5|TRBV20-1|.|.
TGCAGTGCTATTATAGGGGAGGCCAATCAGCCCCAGCATTTT
CSAIIGEANQPQHF
>TRBJ2-5|TRBV5-1|.|.
TGCGCCAGCAGCTGGGGGCTGGGACTTAGGGAAGAGACCCAGTACTTC
CASSWGLGLREETQYF
>TRBJ2-2|TRBV5-1|.|few
TGCGCCAGCAGCTTGAGGGAGGTAACTCCCGGGGAGCTGTTTTTT
CASSLREVTPGELFF
>TRBJ1-2|TRBV20-1|.|.
TGCAGTGCTAGAGATCCCCAGAGCTATGGCTACACCTTC
CSARDPQSYGYTF
>TRBJ1-6|TRBV5-1|.|few
TGCGCCAGCAGCTTGAGCGGGAATTCACCCCTCCACTTT
CASSLSGNSPLHF
>TRBJ2-5|TRBV7-3|.|few
TGTGCCAGCAGCACAACCGGGACGCCCCTAGAGACCCAGTACTTC
CASSTTGTPLETQYF
>TRBJ2-1|TRBV11-2|.|many
TGTGCCAGCAGCTTTCTCCGGGACTCGGGCCACAATGAGCAGTTCTTC
CASSFLRDSGHNEQFF
>TRBJ2-2|TRBV12-3/TRBV12-4|.|.
TGTGCCAGCAAACTGAACACCGGGGAGCTGTTTTTT
CASKLNTGELFF
>TRBJ2-3|TRBV7-2|.|few
TGTGCCAGCAGCGGTGGGGGACGGGGATACACAGATACGCAGTATTTT
CASSGGGRGYTDTQYF
>TRBJ1-4|TRBV7-8|TRBD1|.
TGTGCCAGCAGCTTGGCGACAGGGAGTCGCGAAAAACTGTTTTTT
CASSLATGSREKLFF
>TRBJ1-1|TRBV5-1|.|.
TGCGCCAGCAGCCCTTCCGGGGGGGGGCACACTGAAGCTTTCTTT
CASSPSGGGHTEAFF
>TRBJ2-5|TRBV7-8|TRBD2|.
TGTGCCAGCAGCTTAGGTCGAATGACTAGCGGAGGGGAGACCCAGTACTTC
CASSLGRMTSGGETQYF
>TRBJ2-1|TRBV2|.|.
TGTGCCAGCAGTGAAGGCCGACAGTCCTACAATGAGCAGTTCTTC
CASSEGRQSYNEQFF
>TRBJ2-5|TRBV7-2|.|many
TGTGCCAGCAGCTTAAAACGGGCAGGACAAGAGACCCAGTACTTC
CASSLKRAGQETQYF
>TRBJ1-1|TRBV4-2|.|.
TGTGCCAGCAGCCGGGGGGACACACTGAACACTGAAGCTTTCTTT
CASSRGDTLNTEAFF
>TRBJ2-3|TRBV12-3/TRBV12-4|.|many
TGTGCCAGCAGTTTAGGGGCTAGAGCTGGATATTTT
CASSLGARAGYF
>TRBJ2-5|TRBV6-4|.|.
TGTGCCAGCAGTGACTCGGGCAGGGGCTATCACCAAGAGACCCAGTACTTC
CASSDSGRGYHQETQYF
>TRBJ2-5|TRBV29-1|.|many
TGCAGCGTTCATCTTGTGGGGTTCCAGAGGACCCAGTACTTC
CSVHLVGFQRTQYF
>TRBJ2-1|TRBV7-2|.|.
TGTGCCAGCAGCTTTGAACTCTTGAATGAGCAGTTCTTC
CASSFELLNEQFF
>TRBJ1-4|TRBV20-1|.|.
TGCAGTGCTAGTGTGCAGGGATGGGAAAAACTGTTTTTT
CSASVQGWEKLFF
>TRBJ2-2|TRBV7-6|.|many
TGTGCCAGCAGGTCCCTCGGGGGCGGCGGGGAGCTGTTTTTT
CASRSLGGGGELFF
>TRBJ1-4|TRBV27|.|.
TGTGCCAGCAGTCCATGGGGCAGGGAGGATGAAAAACTGTTTTTT
CASSPWGREDEKLFF
>TRBJ1-2|TRBV27|.|few
TGTGCCACACGGACGCCGGATGGCTACACCTTC
CATRTPDGYTF
>TRBJ1-2|TRBV7-2|.|few
TGTGCCAGCAGCTTCACCTATGGCTACACCTTC
CASSFTYGYTF
>TRBJ2-3|TRBV10-3|.|few
TGTGCCATCAGGGGGACCTACGCATCCGACACAGATACGCAGTATTTT
CAIRGTYASDTDTQYF
>TRBJ2-6|TRBV5-1|TRBD1|.
TGCGCCAGCAGCTTGGGACAGGGGAACTCTGGGGCCAACGTCCTGACTTTC
CASSLGQGNSGANVLTF
>TRBJ1-1|TRBV2|TRBD1|.
TGTGCCAGCAGGGGGACAGGGGGCGCAAAAAACACTGAAGCTTTCTTT
CASRGTGGAKNTEAFF
>TRBJ2-1|TRBV6-2/TRBV6-3|TRBD2|many
TGTGCCAGCAGTCAAGCGGGGGCGGCGTTCTTC
CASSQAGAAFF
>TRBJ1-2|TRBV24-1|.|.
TGTGCCACCAGTGATTTGTCTGGCTACACCTTC
CATSDLSGYTF
>TRBJ1-1|TRBV5-1|.|.
TGCGCCAGCAGCGCACGGGTGAACACTGAAGCTTTCTTT
CASSARVNTEAFF
>TRBJ1-1|TRBV7-6|TRBD1|few
TGTGCCAGCAGCTGGGGACAGGGAGACCGGGGGAGCACTGAAGCTTTCTTT
CASSWGQGDRGSTEAFF
>TRBJ1-2|TRBV29-1|.|few
TGCAGCGTGCCGGTAGCTAACTATGGCTACACCTTC
CSVPVANYGYTF
>TRBJ1-4|TRBV12-3/TRBV12-4|TRBD1|.
TGTGCCAGCAGCCGTCAGGGGGATGTCGATGAAAAACTGTTTTTT
CASSRQGDVDEKLFF
>TRBJ2-1|TRBV7-9|TRBD1|.
TGTGCCAGCAGACAAACCCAGGGGGCAGACTACAATGAGCAGTTCTTC
CASRQTQGADYNEQFF
>TRBJ1-1|TRBV27|.|few
TGTGCCAGCAGTTCGCCCTTCGGGGAAGCTTTCTTT
CASSSPFGEAFF
>TRBJ2-1|TRBV3-1|.|few
TGTGCCAGTCGGGGGACGGGGGCCAACGAGCAGTTCTTC
CASRGTGANEQFF
>TRBJ2-3|TRBV9|.|.
TGTGCCAGCAGCGAACTCCCGGGTACGCAGTATTTT
CASSELPGTQYF
>TRBJ1-5|TRBV5-5|.|few
TGTGCCAGCAGCTCCGGGACTCAAAGCAATCAGCCCCAGCATTTT
CASSSGTQSNQPQHF
>TRBJ2-1|TRBV28|.|.
TGTGCCAGCAGGCAAGGGAGAACCGCGGTGAGCTCCTACAATGAGCAGTTCTTC
CASRQGRTAVSSYNEQFF
>TRBJ2-5|TRBV12-3/TRBV12-4|TRBD1|.
TGTTCCAGCAGTCGACAGGGGGCTCAAGAGACCCAGTACTTC
CSSSRQGAQETQYF